The 15 T cell receptor beta chains given below trace back to one sample, sequenced in a study of blood T cell repertoires in COVID-19. Assay used: immunoSEQ multiplex PCR; TCRdb lists only in-frame clones, some missing. The repertoire has roughly 150,000 clones, roughly 77% of them found once; the top ten carry 4.2%. The specimen sequenced was peripheral blood. The receptors stem from a man in his 60s with acute or convalescent COVID-19.

The chain couples TRBV7-6 to TRBJ2-3; D is unresolved. The germline V and J ends were trimmed by 4 bases and 0 bases, with 11 bases remaining between them. Germline CDR1 is SGHVS and CDR2 is FNYEAQ. The CDR3 runs to 15 residues. Here the CDR3 DNA reads TGTGCCAGCAGCTCGTGGGCAGGCAGCACAGATACGCAGTATTTT. Translation: CASSSWAGSTDTQYF.

CDR3 nucleotide sequence: TGTGCCAGCAGCTTAGTAATGTCGGGAAAAGAGCAGTTCTTC. Protein sequence: CASSLVMSGKEQFF. The rearrangement links TRBV7-8 to TRBJ2-1; D is perhaps TRBD2 (5 bases). The CDR3 length is 14 residues. CDR1 is SGHVS, CDR2 FQNEAQ, per germline. With 1 base removed from V and 10 bases from J, the gap between germline ends came to 14 bases.

This clone was counted between two and nine times. J is TRBJ1-6 and V is TRBV28; 9 bases line up with TRBD1. The CDR3 sequence is 16 residues long. J lost 6 bases, V lost 5 bases, and 8 bases had no gene match. Looked up from germline, CDR1 is MDHEN and CDR2 is SYDVKM. The CDR3 sequence: CASSTTGTGINSPLHF. As DNA, the CDR3 is TGTGCCAGCAGTACCACCGGGACAGGGATTAATTCACCCCTCCACTTT. The full variable domain, completed using reference TRBV28 and TRBJ1-6, is DVKVTQSSRYLVKRTGEKVFLECVQDMDHENMFWYRQDPGLGLRLIYFSYDVKMKEKGDIPEGYSVSREKKERFSLILESASTNQTSMYLCASSTTGTGINSPLHFGNGTRLTVT.

This chain uses TRBV2 with TRBJ1-5; maybe TRBD1 (6 bases). The germline V and J ends were trimmed by 4 bases and 6 bases, with 22 bases remaining between them. The CDR3 runs to 17 residues. Germline V lookup: CDR1 SNHLY, CDR2 FYNNEI. The CDR3 region is CASSGLEQGPGIQPQHF. The CDR3 nucleotides read TGTGCCAGCAGTGGGTTAGAACAGGGTCCCGGTATTCAGCCCCAGCATTTT. Based on the CDR3 plus reference TRBV2 and TRBJ1-5, the full variable domain is EPEVTQTPSHQVTQMGQEVILRCVPISNHLYFYWYRQILGQKVEFLVSFYNNEISEKSEIFDDQFSVERPDGSNFTLKIRSTKLEDSAMYFCASSGLEQGPGIQPQHFGDGTRLSIL.

This clone was seen repeatedly, ten times or more. The CDR3 region is CATSDIPPRYEQYF. The CDR3 DNA follows: TGTGCCACCAGTGATATTCCCCCTAGGTACGAGCAGTACTTC. This sequence joins TRBV24-1 and TRBJ2-7; D ambiguous. Trimming cost V 3 bases and J 4 bases, with 12 bases left between them. Germline assignment: CDR1 KGHDR and CDR2 SFDVKD. This CDR3 contains 14 residues.

V gene TRBV5-4 combines with J gene TRBJ2-7; 8 bases fit TRBD1. The CDR3 length is 16 residues. V dropped 0 bases and J dropped 1; count of bases not matched to a gene: 6. Germline V gives CDR1 SGHNT, CDR2 YYREEE (reference sequence). The CDR3 bases are TGTGCCAGCAGCTTGGGGACAGGGCGGAGGTCCTACGAGCAGTACTTC. This sequence encodes CASSLGTGRRSYEQYF.

The rearrangement links TRBV2 to TRBJ2-4; 8 bases match TRBD1. CDR3 size: 16 residues. The V and J ends lost 5 bases and 2 bases, in that order; junction bases with no gene match: 8. The germline CDR1 and CDR2 sequences are SNHLY and FYNNEI. CDR3 in DNA: TGTGCCAGCAGTACCAGGGGGCTTGGGACCAAAAACATTCAGTACTTC. This translates into CASSTRGLGTKNIQYF.

This clone was seen a few times. The V call is TRBV6-2 or TRBV6-3, the J call TRBJ1-6, with TRBD1 matching 12 bases. CDR3 length: 20 residues. Per germline, CDR1 MNHEY and CDR2 SVGEGT. V trimming: 1 base; J trimming: 2 bases; junction bases outside the gene matches: 9. The CDR3 is CASSYYVGQGASAYNSPLHF. The CDR3, as DNA: TGTGCCAGCAGTTACTACGTGGGACAGGGGGCGAGTGCCTATAATTCACCCCTCCACTTT.

The V gene is TRBV28, the J gene TRBJ1-2; D remains ambiguous. The CDR3 has 12 amino acids. V shed 2 bases and J shed 5 bases, with 6 bases lying between them. CDR1 MDHEN and CDR2 SYDVKM come from the germline V gene. The CDR3 DNA is TGTGCCAGCAGTTTAGCTCGGTATGGCTACACCTTC. Translated: CASSLARYGYTF.

The chain couples TRBV4-2 to TRBJ2-7; 10 bases are a match to TRBD2. CDR3 length equals 16 residues. Germline loops: CDR1 LGHNA, CDR2 YNFKEQ. The V segment lost 0 bases and the J segment 4 bases; nucleotides outside the gene matches: 6. The CDR3 nucleotides read TGTGCCAGCAGCCAAGATCTGCTAGCGGGGGAATACGAGCAGTACTTC. Its protein is CASSQDLLAGEYEQYF.

The genes are TRBV11-3 and TRBJ2-7; a weak D match, TRBD1 (6 bases). Germline lookup yields CDR1 SGHNT and CDR2 YENEEA. V lost 6 bases, J lost 3 bases, and 12 bases lay in between. The CDR3 is 13 residues long. CDR3 DNA sequence: TGTGCCAGCAGTTCCGGGACAATCTACGAGCAGTACTTC. Its protein product is CASSSGTIYEQYF.

The CDR3 here is CASSPPRAGGPYNEQFF. The DNA for the CDR3 is TGTGCCAGCTCACCCCCCCGGGCGGGAGGGCCCTACAATGAGCAGTTCTTC. The chain is built from TRBV18 and TRBJ2-1, with TRBD2 matching over 9 bases. The V and J ends lost 3 bases and 2 bases, in that order; junction bases with no gene match: 8. The germline V gene has CDR1 KGHSH and CDR2 LQKENI. CDR3 length equals 17 residues.

This clone showed up just a few times. The chain is built from TRBV6-5 and TRBJ2-1, with D maybe TRBD1 (5 bases). The CDR3 is made up of 14 amino acids. Trimming took off 2 bases at V and 3 bases at J, with 8 bases between the two ends. In germline, CDR1 is MNHEY, CDR2 SVGAGI. CDR3 bases: TGTGCCAGCAGTTACCAGGGCGGCTACAATGAGCAGTTCTTC. Protein sequence: CASSYQGGYNEQFF.

The chain joins TRBV5-1 to TRBJ2-5; 8 bases map to TRBD1. Unmatched junction bases numbered 15, after V lost 4 bases and J lost 7 bases. There are 16 residues in the CDR3. Germline CDR1 reads SGHRS; CDR2 reads YFSETQ. The CDR3 loop is CASSESSGLGTGTQYF. CDR3 nucleotide sequence: TGCGCCAGCAGCGAGTCGAGCGGGTTGGGGACAGGGACCCAGTACTTC.

The chain employs TRBV5-6 and TRBJ1-1; D ambiguous. Germline V gene data show CDR1 as SGHDT and CDR2 as YYEEEE. The V end was cut by 3 bases, the J end by 5 bases, with 5 bases between. This CDR3 has 11 amino acids. The CDR3 sequence: CASSWRTEAFF. Written as DNA, the CDR3 is TGTGCCAGCAGCTGGCGGACTGAAGCTTTCTTT.